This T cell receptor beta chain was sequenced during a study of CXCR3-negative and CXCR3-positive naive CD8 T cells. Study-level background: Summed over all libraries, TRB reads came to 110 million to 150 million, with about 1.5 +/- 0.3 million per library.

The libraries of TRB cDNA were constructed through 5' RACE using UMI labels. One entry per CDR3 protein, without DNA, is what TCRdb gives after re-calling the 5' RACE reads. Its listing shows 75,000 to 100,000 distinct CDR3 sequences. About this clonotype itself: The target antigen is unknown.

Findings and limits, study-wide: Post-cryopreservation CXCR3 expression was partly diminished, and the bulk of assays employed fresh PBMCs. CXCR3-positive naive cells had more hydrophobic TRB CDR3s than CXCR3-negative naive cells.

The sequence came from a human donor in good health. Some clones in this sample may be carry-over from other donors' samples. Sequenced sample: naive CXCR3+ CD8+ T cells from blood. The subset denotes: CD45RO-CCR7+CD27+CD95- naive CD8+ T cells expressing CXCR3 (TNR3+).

CDR3 region: CASSFDGTGSYEQYF. The chain has TRBV7-6 and TRBJ2-7; the TCRdb D gene call, TRBD1, has no DNA to confirm it. The germline V gene has CDR1 SGHVS and CDR2 FNYEAQ. The CDR3 is 15 residues long.